One sample yielded the 32 T cell receptor beta chains listed below, sequenced in a study of graft-versus-host responses after intestinal transplantation. Graft material was processed, releasing intraepithelial and lamina propria lymphocytes. Some clones are missing from TCRdb's copy, which holds only in-frame ones; the method was immunoSEQ multiplex PCR. Among more than 50,000 clones listed, about nine tenths were seen once. Sequenced material: ileum tissue, taken roughly 54 weeks after transplant. These receptors came from a human patient who received an intestinal transplant, so some T cells may come from the graft donor.

The chain has TRBV11-1 and TRBJ2-5; D perhaps matches TRBD1 (6 bases). Trimming pared 3 bases from V and 3 bases from J, leaving 8 bases between. The CDR3 extends over 13 amino acids. The germline V gene encodes CDR1 SGHAT and CDR2 FQDESV (reference sequence). Here the CDR3 reads CASSFRQEETQYF. The CDR3 DNA reads as TGTGCCAGCAGCTTTCGACAGGAAGAGACCCAGTACTTC.

The chain combines TRBV7-3 with TRBJ1-1, with 7 bases matching TRBD1. CDR3 length: 13 residues. The V and J ends lost 5 bases and 4 bases, in that order; junction bases with no gene match: 4. Germline V gene sequence: CDR1 SGHTA, CDR2 FQGTGA. The CDR3 region has the DNA TGTGCCAGCAGCCATGACAGGGTCACTGAAGCTTTCTTT. It specifies CASSHDRVTEAFF.

The V gene is TRBV12-5, the J gene TRBJ1-2; D is possibly TRBD1 (6 bases). There are 21 residues in the CDR3. Germline lookup yields CDR1 LGHNT and CDR2 FRNRAP. The ends were cut back, 1 base at V and 4 bases at J, with 31 bases in the middle. DNA for the CDR3: TGTGCTAGTGGTTTGGGACTGGACAGTAAACTTAAAAGCTCTGATGGCTATGGCTACACCTTC. Its translation is CASGLGLDSKLKSSDGYGYTF.

The chain is built from TRBV7-9 and TRBJ1-3, with a weak D call TRBD1 (6 bases). Deletions cut 9 bases from V and 0 bases from J, with 12 bases between. The CDR3 extends over 14 amino acids. CDR1 and CDR2 from the germline V gene are SEHNR and FQNEAQ (reference sequence). The chain's CDR3 is CARPTGSSGNTIYF. The CDR3 nucleotides are TGTGCCAGACCAACAGGGAGCTCTGGAAACACCATATATTTT.

The rearrangement joins TRBV9 to TRBJ2-2; D is ambiguous. V dropped 3 bases and J dropped 3 bases, with 3 bases sitting between them. The germline gives CDR1 SGDLS, CDR2 YYNGEE. This CDR3 is 12 amino acids long. CDR3 loop: CASSAHTGELFF. CDR3 nucleotides: TGTGCCAGCAGCGCCCACACCGGGGAGCTGTTTTTT.

The genes are TRBV5-1 and TRBJ1-4; a weak D match, TRBD1 (5 bases). The V and J ends lost 0 bases and 4 bases respectively, with 10 bases between them. Germline CDR1 reads SGHRS; CDR2 reads YFSETQ. This CDR3 comprises 15 residues. The CDR3 DNA sequence: TGCGCCAGCAGCTTGGGCCGGGGGTTTAATGAAAAACTGTTTTTT. It encodes CASSLGRGFNEKLFF.

The rearrangement uses TRBV9 and TRBJ2-5; 7 nucleotides align to TRBD2. The CDR3 extends over 13 amino acids. With V trimmed by 7 bases and J by 2 bases, 5 bases remained unmatched. Germline V gene lookup returns CDR1 SGDLS and CDR2 YYNGEE. The chain's CDR3 is CASGGLTQETQYF. DNA of the CDR3: TGTGCCAGCGGGGGACTAACACAAGAGACCCAGTACTTC.

The V gene is TRBV11-1, the J gene TRBJ2-5, with D possibly being TRBD2 (6 bases). The V gene's germline CDR1 is SGHAT and CDR2 FQDESV (reference sequence). V was cut by 4 bases and J by 4 bases, with 13 bases left in between. The CDR3 extends over 14 amino acids. The CDR3 DNA follows: TGTGCCAGCAGCTCGTGGGGAGGCGGAGAGACCCAGTACTTC. Translating gives CASSSWGGGETQYF.

V and J are TRBV14 and TRBJ1-4; D is ambiguous. The CDR3 covers 14 residues. Germline-derived CDR1 and CDR2 are SGHDN and FVKESK. The ends were cut back, 3 bases at V and 6 bases at J, with 11 bases in the middle. As DNA, the CDR3 is TGTGCCAGCAGCCATTCAGCCCCTCATGAAAAACTGTTTTTT. Protein product: CASSHSAPHEKLFF.

V usage is TRBV12-5 and J usage is TRBJ1-5; maybe TRBD1 (5 bases). The V gene lost 5 bases and the J gene lost 9 bases, with 8 bases spanning the gap. Germline V CDR1 and CDR2: LGHNT, FRNRAP. There are 11 residues in the CDR3. DNA for the CDR3: TGTGCTAGTGGTGACGGGGGGCCCCAGCATTTT. It is translated as CASGDGGPQHF. The whole variable domain, remainder taken from reference TRBV12-5 and TRBJ1-5, is DARVTQTPRHKVTEMGQEVTMRCQPILGHNTVFWYRQTMMQGLELLAYFRNRAPLDDSGMPKDRFSAEMPDATLATLKIQPSEPRDSAVYFCASGDGGPQHFGDGTRLSIL.

This chain connects TRBV4-1 to TRBJ2-7; D gene uncertain. Trimming took off 0 bases at V and 3 bases at J, with 15 bases between the two ends. CDR3 length: 16 residues. Germline lookup yields CDR1 MGHRA and CDR2 YSYEKL. This CDR3 reads CASSQEGPSVNYEQYF. DNA for the CDR3: TGCGCCAGCAGCCAAGAAGGACCCTCTGTGAACTACGAGCAGTACTTC.

The chain uses TRBV6-6 and TRBJ1-5; D gene unclear. CDR3 length: 13 residues. Trimming removed 0 bases at V and 5 bases at J, with 5 bases between. CDR1 and CDR2 from the germline V gene are MNHNY and SVGAGI (reference sequence). This CDR3 is CASSYSRYQPQHF. CDR3 sequence (DNA): TGTGCCAGCAGTTACTCGAGATATCAGCCCCAGCATTTT.

The chain joins TRBV25-1 to TRBJ1-2; 8 bases agree with TRBD1. V trimming: 8 bases; J trimming: 8 bases; junction bases outside the gene matches: 7. Germline CDR1 reads MGHDK; CDR2 reads SYGVNS. CDR3 length: 12 amino acids. The CDR3 here is CASGNRGYGYTF. CDR3 DNA: TGTGCCAGCGGGAACAGGGGGTACGGCTACACCTTC.

Of note for this clone: This specimen includes other DNA sequences encoding the same CDR3. The chain carries TRBV6-5 and TRBJ2-7; TRBD1 matches at 8 bases. Germline CDR1 reads MNHEY; CDR2 reads SVGAGI. The CDR3 covers 15 residues. After removal of 2 bases from V and 0 bases from J, the junction contained 3 bases not matched to a gene. CDR3 DNA: TGTGCCAGCAGTTACGGTACAGGGGGCTCCTACGAGCAGTACTTC. This gives the protein CASSYGTGGSYEQYF.

The chain has TRBV5-1 and TRBJ2-7; no reliable D call. The CDR3 is made up of 13 amino acids. Trimming took 2 bases from V and 1 from J, leaving 7 bases between them. CDR1 is SGHRS, CDR2 YFSETQ, per germline. The DNA for the CDR3 is TGCGCCAGCAGCTTTCGGCAGTCCTACGAGCAGTACTTC. It is translated as CASSFRQSYEQYF.

V and J are TRBV7-3 and TRBJ2-1; weak D call: TRBD2 (6 bases). The germline CDR1 and CDR2 sequences are SGHTA and FQGTGA. The CDR3 totals 16 residues. Trimming pared 3 bases from V and 8 bases from J, leaving 20 bases between. CDR3 DNA: TGTGCCAGCAGCTTGGACGGGAGTACCTCTTATGATGAGCAGTTCTTC. It translates to CASSLDGSTSYDEQFF. Full variable domain (remainder filled in from reference TRBV7-3 and TRBJ2-1): GAGVSQTPSNKVTEKGKYVELRCDPISGHTALYWYRQSLGQGPEFLIYFQGTGAADDSGLPNDRFFAVRPEGSVSTLKIQRTERGDSAVYLCASSLDGSTSYDEQFFGPGTRLTVL.

Only one count was recorded for this clone. CDR3 loop: CAWKSSGSSFNEQYF. CDR3 DNA: TGTGCCTGGAAGTCTAGCGGGAGCTCTTTCAACGAGCAGTACTTC. The chain has TRBV30 and TRBJ2-7; 10 positions agree with TRBD2. CDR3 length equals 15 residues. With 4 bases clipped from V and 5 bases from J, the junction kept 11 bases outside the gene matches. Germline CDR1 reads GTSNPN; CDR2 reads SVGIG (reference sequence).

This sequence joins TRBV14 and TRBJ2-7; the D gene is possibly TRBD1 (5 bases). The length of the CDR3 is 16 residues. CDR1 and CDR2 from the germline V gene are SGHDN and FVKESK. With 1 base removed from V and 4 bases from J, the gap between germline ends came to 17 bases. For the CDR3, the DNA is TGTGCCAGCAGCCAAGGGTTTCGGACAAGTCCTTACGAGCAGTACTTC. Translating it yields CASSQGFRTSPYEQYF.

The chain uses TRBV15 and TRBJ2-6; possibly TRBD2 for D (6 bases). The CDR3 covers 18 residues. The germline gives CDR1 LNHNV, CDR2 YYDKDF (reference sequence). V lost 0 bases, J lost 5 bases, and 17 bases lay in between. This CDR3 reads CATSREVGRLGWANVLTF. DNA for the CDR3: TGTGCCACCAGCAGAGAGGTGGGGAGGCTGGGTTGGGCCAACGTCCTGACTTTC.

The chain is built from TRBV9 and TRBJ2-7; no clear D gene. V lost 2 bases and J 1 base, leaving 10 bases between the germline ends. Germline V gene lookup returns CDR1 SGDLS and CDR2 YYNGEE. The CDR3 loop spans 14 amino acids. The CDR3 nucleotides are TGTGCCAGCAGCGTGGGGATAGGGTCCTACGAGCAGTACTTC. It translates to CASSVGIGSYEQYF.

In its sample, this clone was seen once. J is TRBJ2-1 and V is TRBV2; 15 bases map to TRBD2. V trimming: 6 bases; J trimming: 0 bases; junction bases outside the gene matches: 3. The germline V gene encodes CDR1 SNHLY and CDR2 FYNNEI. The CDR3 is 17 amino acids. CDR3 DNA: TGTGCCAGCAGCGGGACTAGCGGGGGGAGCTCCTACAATGAGCAGTTCTTC. It codes for CASSGTSGGSSYNEQFF.

The chain combines TRBV7-9 with TRBJ2-7; 7 bases are shared with TRBD2. V shed 5 bases and J 3 bases; nucleotides not matched to a gene: 10. Germline CDR1 is SEHNR and CDR2 is FQNEAQ (reference sequence). CDR3 length: 15 residues. CDR3 sequence (DNA): TGTGCCAGCAGCGGGGGGGAGACACAAGTCTACGAGCAGTACTTC. It translates to CASSGGETQVYEQYF.

V usage is TRBV9 and J usage is TRBJ2-7; D unclear. Per the germline V gene, CDR1 is SGDLS and CDR2 is YYNGEE. V lost 0 bases to trimming and J lost 0 bases, with 13 bases between them. The CDR3 is made up of 16 amino acids. CDR3 DNA: TGTGCCAGCAGCGTAGGTCCTGCAAGGAGCTCCTACGAGCAGTACTTC. Translation: CASSVGPARSSYEQYF.

The V call is TRBV18, the J call TRBJ1-1; D perhaps matches TRBD1 (5 bases). The CDR3 extends over 15 amino acids. In germline, CDR1 is KGHSH, CDR2 LQKENI. Trimming pared 0 bases from V and 3 bases from J, leaving 11 bases between. CDR3 nucleotide sequence: TGTGCCAGCTCACCACCGAGGGGAGGACACACTGAAGCTTTCTTT. Translated, it gives CASSPPRGGHTEAFF.

The V call is TRBV7-3, the J call TRBJ2-5; weak D call: TRBD2 (6 bases). The ends were cut back, 3 bases at V and 1 base at J, with 12 bases in the middle. This CDR3 region has 15 residues. Germline CDR1 reads SGHTA; CDR2 reads FQGTGA. The CDR3 reads CASSFGGSGQETQYF. CDR3 bases: TGTGCCAGCAGCTTTGGAGGGAGTGGCCAAGAGACCCAGTACTTC. The full variable domain, its missing parts supplied by reference TRBV7-3 and TRBJ2-5, is GAGVSQTPSNKVTEKGKYVELRCDPISGHTALYWYRQSLGQGPEFLIYFQGTGAADDSGLPNDRFFAVRPEGSVSTLKIQRTERGDSAVYLCASSFGGSGQETQYFGPGTRLLVL.

This clone was seen only a few times. V usage is TRBV11-2 and J usage is TRBJ2-2, with D possibly TRBD2 on 6 matching bases. The CDR3 contains 15 residues. Germline V gene data show CDR1 as SGHAT and CDR2 as FQNNGV. Trimming left V 1 base short and J 4 bases short, with 10 bases between. The CDR3 DNA reads TGTGCCAGCAGCTTAGCTGCGGGACGCACCGGGGAGCTGTTTTTT. It is translated as CASSLAAGRTGELFF.

This clone occurred once. The genes are TRBV6-5 and TRBJ1-2; no clear D. This CDR3 spans 13 amino acids. V was clipped by 8 bases and J by 4 bases, with 14 bases between them. CDR1 and CDR2 (germline): MNHEY, SVGAGI. CDR3 loop: CASSLASSYGYTF. CDR3 nucleotides: TGTGCCAGCTCTCTGGCATCCAGCTATGGCTACACCTTC.

The chain carries TRBV6-1 and TRBJ1-6; D might be TRBD1 (6 bases). V lost 6 bases to trimming and J lost 7 bases, with 10 bases between them. Germline assignment: CDR1 MNHNS and CDR2 SASEGT. The CDR3 contains 13 residues. CDR3 coding DNA: TGTGCCAGCAGGGTTCAGGGGAATTCACCCCTCCACTTT. Translating gives CASRVQGNSPLHF.

This clone has a handful of counts. The J gene is TRBJ2-7, the V gene TRBV6-1; D not certain. The germline V gene has CDR1 MNHNS and CDR2 SASEGT. Trimming removed 10 bases at V and 4 bases at J, with 11 bases between. The CDR3 is made up of 11 amino acids. As DNA, the CDR3 is TGTGCCACCAGACTCGATTACGAGCAGTACTTC. The encoded protein is CATRLDYEQYF.

This chain links TRBV28 with TRBJ1-6; 12 nucleotides line up with TRBD1. CDR1 is MDHEN and CDR2 is SYDVKM in the germline V gene. The CDR3 extends over 16 amino acids. The J segment lost 5 bases and the V segment lost 6 bases, leaving 5 bases of the junction unmatched. The CDR3, as DNA: TGTGCCAGCAGCACCGGGACAGGGGGCAATAATTCACCCCTCCACTTT. Translation gives CASSTGTGGNNSPLHF.

A few counts support this clone. This rearrangement joins TRBV5-6 to TRBJ1-4, with D maybe TRBD1 (6 bases). Looked up from germline, CDR1 is SGHDT and CDR2 is YYEEEE. The CDR3 sequence is 14 residues long. V lost 0 bases to trimming and J lost 8 bases, with 11 bases between them. The CDR3 loop is CASSLVGGKEKLFF. Written as DNA, the CDR3 is TGTGCCAGCAGCTTGGTAGGGGGGAAAGAAAAACTGTTTTTT.

J is TRBJ2-2 and V is TRBV25-1, with D perhaps being TRBD1 or TRBD2 (5 bases each). Deletions cut 5 bases from V and 3 bases from J, with 19 bases between. The CDR3 contains 17 residues. CDR1 MGHDK and CDR2 SYGVNS come from the germline V gene. DNA for the CDR3: TGTGCCAGCAGTCCGGGGACGCTCTGGGGAGACACCGGGGAGCTGTTTTTT. Its protein product is CASSPGTLWGDTGELFF. The whole variable domain, remainder taken from reference TRBV25-1 and TRBJ2-2, is EADIYQTPRYLVIGTGKKITLECSQTMGHDKMYWYQQDPGMELHLIHYSYGVNSTEKGDLSSESTVSRIRTEHFPLTLESARPSHTSQYLCASSPGTLWGDTGELFFGEGSRLTVL.